These 29 T cell receptor beta chains share one sample of origin, sequenced in a study of blood T cell repertoires in COVID-19. Profiling relied on immunoSEQ multiplex PCR, and the TCRdb table lists in-frame clones only, not all of them. The sample has roughly 180,000 clones; 81% are singletons. The specimen sequenced was peripheral blood. These receptors were collected from a woman aged 40 to 50 with COVID-19, enrolled during active disease.

J is TRBJ2-7 and V is TRBV19; 9 nucleotides agree with TRBD1. Trimming cost V 4 bases and J 6 bases; bases outside gene matches: 7. This CDR3 is built from 14 residues. From germline, CDR1 is LNHDA and CDR2 SQIVND (reference sequence). For the CDR3, the DNA is TGTGCCAGTAGTACACAGGGGGCGGGCTCCGAGCAGTACTTC. Amino acid sequence: CASSTQGAGSEQYF.

This chain joins TRBV21-1 and TRBJ1-2; the DNA was not compared with TRBD1, the D call given in the table. TRBV21-1 is a pseudogene locus. The CDR3 is made up of 17 amino acids. The CDR3 reads CASSKVFRQISSDGYTF. The DNA of the CDR3 is TGTGCCAGCAGCAAAGTTTTCCGACAGATTTCCAGTGATGGCTACACCTTC.

The V and J genes are TRBV5-6 and TRBJ2-1; D gene unclear. The CDR3 contains 14 residues. Germline values: CDR1 SGHDT, CDR2 YYEEEE. Trimming took 2 bases from V and 9 from J, leaving 15 bases between them. CDR3 residues: CASSLSMEMGEQFF. As DNA, the CDR3 is TGTGCCAGCAGCTTAAGTATGGAGATGGGTGAGCAGTTCTTC.

CDR3 in amino acids: CASSPRTGSGYTF. In DNA form, the CDR3 reads TGTGCCAGCAGCCCAAGGACAGGGAGCGGCTACACCTTC. This sequence joins TRBV13 and TRBJ1-2, with 8 bases fitting TRBD1. J gave up 8 bases and V 5 bases, and 7 bases lay outside the gene matches. The CDR3 loop spans 13 amino acids. Germline CDR1 is PRHDT and CDR2 is FYEKMQ (reference sequence).

This clone was detected a few times. The chain is built from TRBV9 and TRBJ2-1, with D possibly matching TRBD1 (6 bases). V shed 3 bases and J shed 9 bases, with 19 bases lying between them. The CDR3 consists of 15 residues. Germline assignment: CDR1 SGDLS and CDR2 YYNGEE. The CDR3 region has the DNA TGTGCCAGCAGCGAGGAGACCCGCCGGGACACTGAGCAGTTCTTC. This encodes CASSEETRRDTEQFF.

The V and J genes are TRBV19 and TRBJ1-1, with unresolved D. V dropped 0 bases and J dropped 1 base, with 3 bases sitting between them. The CDR3 runs to 13 residues. The germline V gene has CDR1 LNHDA and CDR2 SQIVND (reference sequence). The CDR3 nucleotides are TGTGCCAGTAGTATAGACGGGAACACTGAAGCTTTCTTT. It is translated as CASSIDGNTEAFF.

The rearrangement uses TRBV6-1 and TRBJ2-7; 7 positions agree with TRBD1. The CDR3 runs to 15 residues. V trimming: 0 bases; J trimming: 1 base; junction bases outside the gene matches: 3. Germline CDR1 is MNHNS and CDR2 is SASEGT. The CDR3 loop reads CASSEAWDRSYEQYV. The CDR3 DNA reads TGTGCCAGCAGTGAAGCGTGGGACAGATCCTACGAGCAGTACGTC.

The rearrangement joins TRBV24-1 to TRBJ2-6; 7 positions agree with TRBD1. This CDR3 spans 16 amino acids. Looked up from germline, CDR1 is KGHDR and CDR2 is SFDVKD. The V gene end was trimmed by 5 bases and the J gene end by 2 bases; junction bases not matched to a gene: 5. The CDR3 loop is CATSVPGTAGANVLTF. CDR3 DNA: TGTGCCACCAGTGTCCCAGGGACAGCTGGGGCCAACGTCCTGACTTTC.

This clone appeared once. This chain links TRBV7-2 with TRBJ2-5, with TRBD2 identical over 11 bases. J was trimmed by 7 bases and V by 4 bases; bases with no gene match: 11. The CDR3 sequence is 16 residues long. Germline V gene sequence: CDR1 SGHTA, CDR2 FQGNSA. In DNA, the CDR3 is TGTGCCAGCAGCTCAGGGACTAGCGGCACTACTAGGACCCAGTACTTC. Amino acid sequence: CASSSGTSGTTRTQYF.

With regard to this clone: Sequence at one end of the junction differs from germline and may be a read error. The chain is built from TRBV18 and TRBJ2-1; 7 bases are a match to TRBD2. CDR3 length: 14 residues. Germline V gives CDR1 KGHSH, CDR2 LQKENI. The CDR3 sequence: CASSIPPPGGSCVF. CDR3 coding DNA: TGTGCCAGCTCAATTCCCCCTCCGGGCGGGAGTTGTGTCTTC.

This clone was picked up one time. The V gene is TRBV7-2, the J gene TRBJ1-6; possibly TRBD1 for D (6 bases). Germline-derived CDR1 and CDR2 are SGHTA and FQGNSA. The CDR3 has 14 residues. V was clipped by 2 bases and J by 6 bases, with 8 bases between them. CDR3: CASSLQGSNSPLHF. In DNA form, the CDR3 reads TGTGCCAGCAGCTTACAGGGGTCTAATTCACCCCTCCACTTT.

The chain uses TRBV11-3 and TRBJ2-1; TRBD2 matches at 10 bases. The CDR3 has 14 amino acids. Per germline, CDR1 SGHNT and CDR2 YENEEA. Trimming cost V 4 bases and J 4 bases; bases outside gene matches: 1. The CDR3 spells CASSSTSGYNEQFF. DNA for the CDR3: TGTGCCAGCAGCTCGACTAGCGGGTACAATGAGCAGTTCTTC.

The chain recombines TRBV11-2 with TRBJ2-2, with a possible D match to TRBD2 (5 bases). Germline V gene sequence: CDR1 SGHAT, CDR2 FQNNGV. The CDR3 extends over 15 amino acids. V lost 5 bases and J lost 2, with 12 bases in between. Here the CDR3 reads CASSRGQTNTGELFF. For the CDR3, the DNA is TGTGCCAGCAGCCGCGGGCAGACCAACACCGGGGAGCTGTTTTTT.

The chain employs TRBV25-1 and TRBJ1-6; the D gene is possibly TRBD1 (5 bases). Trimming removed 1 base at V and 9 bases at J, with 13 bases between. Per germline, CDR1 MGHDK and CDR2 SYGVNS. CDR3 length equals 15 residues. CDR3 residues: CASSESAGLSSPLHF. The CDR3, as DNA: TGTGCCAGCAGTGAATCGGCAGGGTTAAGTTCACCCCTCCACTTT.

The chain links TRBV9 to TRBJ2-3; TRBD2 matches at 10 bases. In germline, CDR1 is SGDLS, CDR2 YYNGEE. The length of the CDR3 is 14 residues. Trimming cost V 6 bases and J 3 bases; bases outside gene matches: 4. CDR3 residues: CASNPGLATDTQYF. The CDR3, as DNA: TGTGCCAGCAACCCGGGACTAGCGACAGATACGCAGTATTTT.

This chain joins TRBV30 and TRBJ2-5; 10 nucleotides agree with TRBD2. The trim removed 0 bases at V and 6 bases at J, leaving 1 base unmatched. Looked up from germline, CDR1 is GTSNPN and CDR2 is SVGIG (reference sequence). The CDR3 has 13 residues. Here the CDR3 DNA reads TGTGCCTGGAGTGTAGCGGGGGGGCAGACCCAGTACTTC. Protein: CAWSVAGGQTQYF.

V gene TRBV6-1 combines with J gene TRBJ2-3; D not certain. The CDR3 consists of 15 residues. The V gene lost 1 base and the J gene lost 0 bases, with 8 bases spanning the gap. Germline CDR1 MNHNS, CDR2 SASEGT. In DNA, the CDR3 is TGTGCCAGCAGTGAAGTGCAGGTTAGCACAGATACGCAGTATTTT. Amino acids: CASSEVQVSTDTQYF.

This clone has only a few counts. The chain is built from TRBV4-2 and TRBJ2-5; TRBD1 agrees at 7 bases. This CDR3 region has 16 residues. The trim removed 2 bases at V and 0 bases at J, leaving 6 bases unmatched. Looked up from germline, CDR1 is LGHNA and CDR2 is YNFKEQ. The CDR3 nucleotides read TGTGCCAGCAGCCAAAGGTCGAGGGGGCACCAAGAGACCCAGTACTTC. The encoded protein is CASSQRSRGHQETQYF.

The J gene is TRBJ2-1, the V gene TRBV15; tentative D call: TRBD2 (5 bases). Germline values: CDR1 LNHNV, CDR2 YYDKDF (reference sequence). Trimming left V 2 bases short and J 0 bases short, with 11 bases between. The CDR3 is made up of 16 amino acids. The CDR3 DNA sequence: TGTGCCACCAGCAGACAAGCGGTTAGCTCCTACAATGAGCAGTTCTTC. Its translation: CATSRQAVSSYNEQFF.

The gene calls are TRBV4-2 and TRBJ2-3; 8 nucleotides align to TRBD2. This CDR3 region has 16 residues. CDR1 is LGHNA, CDR2 YNFKEQ, per germline. V lost 0 bases, J lost 4 bases, and 6 bases stayed unmatched. The CDR3 loop is CASSQEKAGGADTQYF. The CDR3 DNA reads as TGTGCCAGCAGCCAAGAGAAGGCGGGGGGAGCAGATACGCAGTATTTT.

The J gene is TRBJ2-2, the V gene TRBV6-6, with a possible D match to TRBD1 (5 bases). The CDR3 sequence is 13 residues long. V shed 7 bases and J shed 3 bases, with 9 bases lying between them. CDR1 and CDR2 (germline): MNHNY, SVGAGI (reference sequence). The CDR3 bases are TGTGCCAGCAAGGGGTCATACACCGGGGAGCTGTTTTTT. This gives the protein CASKGSYTGELFF.

This clone was observed a single time. Different DNA sequences within this sample yield the same CDR3. The chain recombines TRBV19 with TRBJ2-5, with TRBD1 matching 7 bases. The CDR3 has 10 residues. CDR1 and CDR2 from the germline V gene are LNHDA and SQIVND (reference sequence). V lost 9 bases, J lost 5 bases, and 0 bases stayed unmatched. The CDR3 nucleotides read TGTGCCAGCAGGGGGGAGACCCAGTACTTC. This sequence encodes CASRGETQYF.

This CDR3 is CASSLLGGGGNQPQHF. The DNA for the CDR3 is TGTGCCAGCAGTTTATTAGGGGGTGGGGGCAATCAGCCCCAGCATTTT. The chain is built from TRBV28 and TRBJ1-5, with D perhaps TRBD1 (6 bases). CDR3 length: 16 residues. Germline V gene lookup returns CDR1 MDHEN and CDR2 SYDVKM. The V and J ends lost 1 base and 2 bases respectively, with 12 bases between them.

J is TRBJ2-1 and V is TRBV19, with D possibly matching TRBD2 (6 bases). This CDR3 comprises 13 residues. V was trimmed by 3 bases and J by 4 bases, leaving 7 bases between them. The germline gives CDR1 LNHDA, CDR2 SQIVND (reference sequence). The CDR3 coding sequence is TGTGCCAGTAGTATGGGACTTTACAATGAGCAGTTCTTC. Protein product: CASSMGLYNEQFF.

This clone has only a few counts. The chain couples TRBV27 to TRBJ1-6; 7 nucleotides align to TRBD1. The CDR3 has 15 amino acids. Trimming removed 2 bases from V and 10 bases from J; junction bases left unmatched: 8. CDR1 and CDR2 (germline): MNHEY, SMNVEV (reference sequence). In nucleotides, the CDR3 is TGTGCCAGCAGTTTAATGCACAGGGGAGGATCACCCCTCCACTTT. Translation gives CASSLMHRGGSPLHF.

This sequence joins TRBV5-1 and TRBJ1-1, with TRBD1 matching 7 bases. The CDR3 is made up of 13 amino acids. Per germline, CDR1 SGHRS and CDR2 YFSETQ. Germline trimming cut 7 bases from V and 4 bases from J; bases unmatched to any gene: 7. For the CDR3, the DNA is TGCGCCAGCGGAGACAGGGAGGTCACTGAAGCTTTCTTT. This encodes CASGDREVTEAFF.

This clone was found once. The V call is TRBV27, the J call TRBJ1-1; tentatively, D is TRBD1 (6 bases). CDR3 length: 13 residues. V lost 6 bases to trimming and J lost 2 bases, with 10 bases between them. Germline V gene data show CDR1 as MNHEY and CDR2 as SMNVEV (reference sequence). CDR3 amino acids: CASRRTVNTEAFF. The CDR3 DNA reads as TGTGCCAGCAGGAGGACAGTCAACACTGAAGCTTTCTTT.

The chain is built from TRBV6-5 and TRBJ2-6, with TRBD2 matching 11 bases. Germline V gene data show CDR1 as MNHEY and CDR2 as SVGAGI. The CDR3 sequence is 15 residues long. Germline trimming cut 8 bases from V and 2 bases from J; bases unmatched to any gene: 2. The CDR3 loop is CASFSGGAGANVLTF. The CDR3 nucleotides read TGTGCCAGCTTTAGCGGGGGGGCTGGGGCCAACGTCCTGACTTTC.

This clone occurred a few times. CDR3 nucleotide sequence: TGTGCCAGCAGCCTCAGACTAGCGGGTATAACCGGGGAGCTGTTTTTT. Translating gives CASSLRLAGITGELFF. This chain uses TRBV3-1 (or the pseudogene TRBV3-2) with TRBJ2-2, with TRBD2 matching over 10 bases. CDR1 is LGHDT, CDR2 YNNKEL, per germline (reference sequence). V lost 4 bases to trimming and J lost 5 bases; unmatched junction nucleotides: 7. This CDR3 is built from 16 residues.